This T cell receptor beta chain was recorded in a study of somatic mutations in cytotoxic T cells in rheumatoid arthritis. Data came from immunoSEQ multiplex PCR; TCRdb stores just in-frame clones and leaves some out. This table holds some 10,000 clones, roughly 73% found once. CDR1 and CDR2 (germline): MNHNS, SASEGT. CDR3 length equals 14 residues. V lost 1 base and J lost 5, with 11 bases in between. Sample: CD8+ T cells sorted from blood. The V call is TRBV6-1, the J call TRBJ1-1; a weak D match, TRBD1 (5 bases). The receptor was derived from a man between 60 and 75 years old in good health. CDR3 region: CASSEEGLGTEAFF. In DNA, the CDR3 is TGTGCCAGCAGTGAAGAGGGGTTAGGGACTGAAGCTTTCTTT.